The 17 T cell receptor beta chains in this list originate from one sample, sequenced in a study of T cell responses to AZD1222 COVID-19 vaccine. Produced via immunoSEQ multiplex PCR; TCRdb's table is partial and in-frame only. The sample has roughly 120,000 clones; less than 90% are singletons. The sample in question was peripheral blood, obtained on day 0 of AZD1222 vaccination. All receptors derive from an adult in good health.

This chain connects TRBV19 to TRBJ2-1; 7 bases align to TRBD1. The V gene end was trimmed by 10 bases and the J gene end by 2 bases; junction bases not matched to a gene: 11. The germline gives CDR1 LNHDA, CDR2 SQIVND (reference sequence). The CDR3 has 15 amino acids. The CDR3 region is CATSPRGTAYNEQFF. For the CDR3, the DNA is TGTGCCACCTCTCCCAGGGGGACGGCCTACAATGAGCAGTTCTTC.

The chain joins TRBV4-1 to TRBJ2-1; 11 nucleotides agree with TRBD1. This CDR3 is built from 16 residues. Trimming took 1 base from V and 9 from J; bases not matched to a gene: 8. Germline V lookup: CDR1 MGHRA, CDR2 YSYEKL. This CDR3 reads CASSQGWGQGVAEQFF. Written as DNA, the CDR3 is TGCGCCAGCAGCCAAGGGTGGGGACAGGGGGTTGCTGAGCAGTTCTTC.

This CDR3 reads CASSGTGGSFQPQHF. Written as DNA, the CDR3 is TGTGCCAGTAGTGGCACAGGGGGCAGTTTTCAGCCCCAGCATTTT. V usage is TRBV19 and J usage is TRBJ1-5; 9 bases agree with TRBD1. The germline CDR1 and CDR2 sequences are LNHDA and SQIVND (reference sequence). The junction had 8 bases not matched to a gene; V was cut back by 5 bases and J by 6 bases. This CDR3 spans 15 amino acids.

V and J are TRBV18 and TRBJ2-1; 10 bases agree with TRBD2. The J segment lost 4 bases and the V segment lost 6 bases, leaving 6 bases of the junction unmatched. CDR1 and CDR2 (germline): KGHSH, LQKENI. This CDR3 spans 15 amino acids. DNA for the CDR3: TGTGCCAGCTCCCAACGGACTAGCGGATACAATGAGCAGTTCTTC. Amino acid sequence: CASSQRTSGYNEQFF. Combining the CDR3 with reference TRBV18 and TRBJ2-1 gives the whole variable domain NAGVMQNPRHLVRRRGQEARLRCSPMKGHSHVYWYRQLPEEGLKFMVYLQKENIIDESGMPKERFSAEFPKEGPSILRIQQVVRGDSAAYFCASSQRTSGYNEQFFGPGTRLTVL.

J is TRBJ1-2 and V is TRBV10-2; D perhaps matches TRBD1 (5 bases). The CDR3 spans 15 residues. Germline CDR1 WSHSY, CDR2 SAAADI. With 3 bases removed from V and 4 bases from J, the gap between germline ends came to 15 bases. Here the CDR3 DNA reads TGCGCCAGCAGTGAATCCAGGGCGGGGAGCTATGGCTACACCTTC. Its translation is CASSESRAGSYGYTF.

The J gene is TRBJ1-2, the V gene TRBV7-8; 7 bases are shared with TRBD1. This CDR3 region has 13 residues. CDR1 is SGHVS, CDR2 FQNEAQ, per germline. V dropped 5 bases and J dropped 5; count of bases not matched to a gene: 5. The CDR3 is CASSPRDRYGYTF. CDR3 in DNA: TGTGCCAGCAGCCCCCGGGACAGATATGGCTACACCTTC. Variable domain in full (rest from reference TRBV7-8 and TRBJ1-2): GAGVSQSPRYKVAKRGQDVALRCDPISGHVSLFWYQQALGQGPEFLTYFQNEAQLDKSGLPSDRFFAERPEGSVSTLKIQRTQQEDSAVYLCASSPRDRYGYTFGSGTRLTVV.

V usage is TRBV10-3 and J usage is TRBJ2-2; 12 positions agree with TRBD2. The junction had 7 bases not matched to a gene; V was cut back by 7 bases and J by 7 bases. The CDR3 loop spans 15 amino acids. Per the germline V gene, CDR1 is ENHRY and CDR2 is SYGVKD. CDR3 coding DNA: TGTGCCATCACTAGGACTAGCGGGGCCTTCGGGGAGCTGTTTTTT. The encoded protein is CAITRTSGAFGELFF.

This rearrangement joins TRBV19 to TRBJ1-6; possibly TRBD1 for D (5 bases). Germline V CDR1 and CDR2: LNHDA, SQIVND (reference sequence). The germline V and J ends were trimmed by 3 bases and 9 bases, with 15 bases remaining between them. The CDR3 is 15 residues long. The CDR3 spells CASSIEARVGSPLHF. DNA of the CDR3: TGTGCCAGTAGTATTGAGGCCAGGGTCGGTTCACCCCTCCACTTT.

Written as DNA, the CDR3 is TGTGCCACCAGCAGAAGGACGGGACGAGCCCGGGAGCTGTTTTTT. This codes for CATSRRTGRARELFF. The V and J genes are TRBV15 and TRBJ2-2, with D possibly called TRBD1 or TRBD2 (5 bases each). Germline V gene lookup returns CDR1 LNHNV and CDR2 YYDKDF (reference sequence). V gave up 2 bases and J gave up 9 bases, with 16 bases separating them. The CDR3 covers 15 residues.

CDR3 protein: CASPRTRENEQFF. The CDR3 DNA sequence: TGTGCCAGCCCCCGGACTAGGGAGAATGAGCAGTTCTTC. The chain joins TRBV2 to TRBJ2-1; 7 bases line up with TRBD2. This CDR3 has 13 residues. Looked up from germline, CDR1 is SNHLY and CDR2 is FYNNEI. J gave up 7 bases and V 8 bases, and 8 bases lay outside the gene matches. The whole variable domain, filled in from reference TRBV2 and TRBJ2-1, reads EPEVTQTPSHQVTQMGQEVILRCVPISNHLYFYWYRQILGQKVEFLVSFYNNEISEKSEIFDDQFSVERPDGSNFTLKIRSTKLEDSAMYFCASPRTRENEQFFGPGTRLTVL.

This chain uses TRBV6-5 with TRBJ2-7, with D perhaps being TRBD1 or TRBD2 (6 bases each). Trimming shortened V by 5 bases and J by 6 bases, and 14 bases separated the two germline ends. Germline assignment: CDR1 MNHEY and CDR2 SVGAGI. This CDR3 is 13 amino acids long. The CDR3: CASSPGDWGEQYF. CDR3 bases: TGTGCCAGCAGTCCAGGGGACTGGGGCGAGCAGTACTTC.

This clone was counted once. This chain links TRBV7-8 with TRBJ1-1; 7 nucleotides align to TRBD1. The length of the CDR3 is 15 residues. Trimming cost V 5 bases and J 1 base; bases outside gene matches: 7. Germline V lookup: CDR1 SGHVS, CDR2 FQNEAQ. The CDR3 region is CASSQRDSSNTEAFF. CDR3 DNA sequence: TGTGCCAGCAGCCAACGGGACAGCTCGAACACTGAAGCTTTCTTT.

This chain uses TRBV7-9 with TRBJ2-1; 9 bases fit TRBD1. The CDR3 runs to 14 residues. Per the germline V gene, CDR1 is SEHNR and CDR2 is FQNEAQ (reference sequence). V shed 6 bases, J shed 4 bases, and the junction held 4 bases outside the gene matches. The CDR3 DNA follows: TGTGCCAGCAGGGAGACAGGGGGATACAATGAGCAGTTCTTC. It yields the protein CASRETGGYNEQFF.

The chain has TRBV19 and TRBJ2-2, with D unclear. V was clipped by 7 bases and J by 5 bases, with 14 bases between them. Germline CDR1 LNHDA, CDR2 SQIVND (reference sequence). CDR3 length: 14 residues. CDR3 in amino acids: CASIRTGGTGELFF. CDR3 sequence (DNA): TGTGCCAGTATCCGGACGGGTGGGACCGGGGAGCTGTTTTTT.

The V call is TRBV7-9, the J call TRBJ2-7; perhaps TRBD1 as D (6 bases). The CDR3 consists of 17 residues. Trimming cost V 2 bases and J 2 bases, with 19 bases left between them. CDR1 SEHNR and CDR2 FQNEAQ come from the germline V gene (reference sequence). Here the CDR3 reads CASSLPRPDSRAYEQYF. In DNA, the CDR3 is TGTGCCAGCAGCTTACCTCGGCCGGACAGCCGAGCCTACGAGCAGTACTTC.

This rearrangement joins TRBV20-1 to TRBJ2-2; 11 nucleotides agree with TRBD2. CDR1 and CDR2 (germline): DFQATT, SNEGSKA (reference sequence). CDR3 size: 15 residues. J lost 6 bases, V lost 3 bases, and 6 bases had no gene match. CDR3 bases: TGCAGTGCTAGTAGACTAGCGGGATTGTCCGGGGAGCTGTTTTTT. This encodes CSASRLAGLSGELFF.

The rearrangement links TRBV5-1 to TRBJ2-7; D is ambiguous. The germline V gene has CDR1 SGHRS and CDR2 YFSETQ. CDR3 length: 13 amino acids. The germline V and J ends were trimmed by 0 bases and 7 bases, with 11 bases remaining between them. CDR3 DNA: TGCGCCAGCAGCTTGGACCCTTCGAGGGAGCAGTACTTC. It is translated as CASSLDPSREQYF.